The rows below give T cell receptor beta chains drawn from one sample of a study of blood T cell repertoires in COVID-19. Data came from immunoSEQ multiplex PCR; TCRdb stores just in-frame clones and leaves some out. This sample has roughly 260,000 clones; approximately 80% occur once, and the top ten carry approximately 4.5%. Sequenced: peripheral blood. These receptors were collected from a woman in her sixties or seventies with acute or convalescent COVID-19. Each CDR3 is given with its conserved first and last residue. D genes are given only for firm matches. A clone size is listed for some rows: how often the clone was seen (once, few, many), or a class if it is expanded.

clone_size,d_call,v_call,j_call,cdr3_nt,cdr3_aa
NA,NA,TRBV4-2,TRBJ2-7,TGTGCCAGCAGCCAAGTAGGGGAAACTGGCTACGAGCAGTACTTC,CASSQVGETGYEQYF
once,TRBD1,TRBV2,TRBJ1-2,TGTGCCAGCAGGTACACAGGGGGTCAGGCTGGCTACACCTTC,CASRYTGGQAGYTF
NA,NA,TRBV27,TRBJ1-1,TGTGCCAGCACGGGGGGACCGATGAACACTGAAGCTTTCTTT,CASTGGPMNTEAFF
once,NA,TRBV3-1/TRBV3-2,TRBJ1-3,TGTGCCAGCAGCCATTCCGGTGCTGGAAACACCATATATTTT,CASSHSGAGNTIYF
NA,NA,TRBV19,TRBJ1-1,TGTGCCAGTGGAGTCCAGGGGTTTGTGAACACTGAAGCTTTCTTT,CASGVQGFVNTEAFF
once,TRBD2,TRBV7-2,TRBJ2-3,TGTGCCAGCAGCTTAGATGCTAGCGGGGGGCCGGCGCAGTATTTT,CASSLDASGGPAQYF
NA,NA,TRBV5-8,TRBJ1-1,TGTGCCAGCAGCTTTATTAGTGTCTCGGGGAACACTGAAGCTTTCTTT,CASSFISVSGNTEAFF
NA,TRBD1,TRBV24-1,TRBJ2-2,TGTGCCACCAAACCGGGACAGGTCGGTTCCGGGGAGCTGTTTTTT,CATKPGQVGSGELFF
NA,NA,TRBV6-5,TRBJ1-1,TGTGCCAGCAGTTACTCGTACGGCGGAAACACTGAAGCTTTCTTT,CASSYSYGGNTEAFF
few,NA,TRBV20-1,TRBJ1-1,TGCAGTGCTAGGGCCTGGACTGAAGCTTTCTTT,CSARAWTEAFF
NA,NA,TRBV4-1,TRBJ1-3,TGCGCCAGCAGCCAAGACAGGGCGTCTGGAAACACCATATATTTT,CASSQDRASGNTIYF
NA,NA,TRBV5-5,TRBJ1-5,TGTGCCAGCAGCTTGGGGGGACTCAATCAGCCCCAGCATTTT,CASSLGGLNQPQHF
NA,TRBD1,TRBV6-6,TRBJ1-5,TGTGCCAGCATGGACAGGGGAAATCAGCCCCAGCATTTT,CASMDRGNQPQHF
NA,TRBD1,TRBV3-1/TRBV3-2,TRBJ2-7,TGTGCCAGCAGCCAGAGGACAGGGTCCTACGAGCAGTACTTC,CASSQRTGSYEQYF
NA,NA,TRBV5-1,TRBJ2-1,TGCGCCAGCAGCTTGGTTGGTGGGCGGGGGCCCGGGGATGAGCAGTTCTTC,CASSLVGGRGPGDEQFF
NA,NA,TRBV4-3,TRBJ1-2,TGCGCCAGCAGCCAGTCGGGGGACTATGGCTACACCTTC,CASSQSGDYGYTF
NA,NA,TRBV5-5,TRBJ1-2,TGTGCCAGCAGCTTGATACAGGCGTATGGCTACACCTTC,CASSLIQAYGYTF
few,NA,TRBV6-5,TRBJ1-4,TGTGCCAGCAGCGGGGTCCTCGGTGGAGAAAAACTGTTTTTT,CASSGVLGGEKLFF
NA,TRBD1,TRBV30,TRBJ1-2,TGTGCCTGGAGTGCCGGGACAGGGTTCTCGGGTGGCTACACCTTC,CAWSAGTGFSGGYTF
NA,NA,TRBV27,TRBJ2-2,TGTGCCAGCAGTTTAGCAGAGGTTCCCACCGGGGAGCTGTTTTTT,CASSLAEVPTGELFF
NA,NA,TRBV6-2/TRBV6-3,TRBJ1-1,TGTGCCAGCAGTCAACAGGACACTGAAGCTTTCTTT,CASSQQDTEAFF
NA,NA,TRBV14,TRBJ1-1,TGTGCCAGCAGCCAAGAATCGGTGCGGGGGCGGAAAGGCACTGAAGCTTTCTTT,CASSQESVRGRKGTEAFF
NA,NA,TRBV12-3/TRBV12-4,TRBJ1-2,TGTGCCATCGGGGATTTTTACTATGGCTACACCTTC,CAIGDFYYGYTF
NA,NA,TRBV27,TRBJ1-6,TGTGCCAGCAGGTCCGGGATACGTGATTCACCCCTCCACTTT,CASRSGIRDSPLHF
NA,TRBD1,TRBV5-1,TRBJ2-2,TGCGCCAGCAGCCCCCCGGGACAGGGCGACGGCGGGGAGCTGTTTTTT,CASSPPGQGDGGELFF
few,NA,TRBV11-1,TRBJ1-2,TGTGCCAGCAGCTTAAATTCGGTAACCTATGGCTACACCTTC,CASSLNSVTYGYTF
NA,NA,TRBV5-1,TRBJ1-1,TGCGCCAGCAGCCCCGGGTCCACAAGGAACACTGAAGCTTTCTTT,CASSPGSTRNTEAFF
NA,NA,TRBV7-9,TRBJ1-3,TGTGCCAGTGACGAGGGCAGGGGATCTGGAAACACCATATATTTT,CASDEGRGSGNTIYF
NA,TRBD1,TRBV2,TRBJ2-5,TGTGCCAGCAGGATAACAGGGGTATTAGAGACCCAGTACTTC,CASRITGVLETQYF
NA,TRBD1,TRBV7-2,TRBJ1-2,TGTGCCAGCAGCCCCCAGGGGGGAATTAACTATGGCTACACCTTC,CASSPQGGINYGYTF
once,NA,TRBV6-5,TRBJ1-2,TGTGCCAGCAGTATCCGGGGGGGATATGGCTACACCTTC,CASSIRGGYGYTF
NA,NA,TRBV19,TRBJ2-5,TGTGCCAGTAGTAAAGGCTTAGCGCGGGAGACCCAGTACTTC,CASSKGLARETQYF
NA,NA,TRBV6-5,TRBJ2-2,TGTGCCAGCCGAGGGGGGGGGCTTGGCACCGGGGAGCTGTTTTTT,CASRGGGLGTGELFF
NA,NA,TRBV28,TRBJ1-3,TGTGCCAGCAGTTCCGGGAGCTCTGGAAACACCATATATTTT,CASSSGSSGNTIYF
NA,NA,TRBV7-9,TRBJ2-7,TGTGCCAGCAGCTTAGGTTCGACAGGCACCTACGAGCAGTACTTC,CASSLGSTGTYEQYF
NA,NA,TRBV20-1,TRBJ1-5,TGCAGTGCTAGTTCGCCAGGGAACAATCAGCCCCAGCATTTT,CSASSPGNNQPQHF
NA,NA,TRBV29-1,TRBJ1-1,TGCAGCGTAGCTCAGGGGTGGACTGAAGCTTTCTTT,CSVAQGWTEAFF
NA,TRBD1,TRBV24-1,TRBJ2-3,TGTGCCACCAGTGACCGACAGGGTGGTACGCAGTATTTT,CATSDRQGGTQYF
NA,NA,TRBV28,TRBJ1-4,TGTGCCAGCAGAACCCACGCGGATGCAACTAATGAAAAACTGTTTTTT,CASRTHADATNEKLFF
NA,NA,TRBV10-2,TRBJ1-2,TGCGCCAGCAGTGAGTCGAGGCGGCTCCAACTATTAGGCTACACCTTC,CASSESRRLQLLGYTF
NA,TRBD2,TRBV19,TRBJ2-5,TGTGCCAGTAGTATCCAGGCTAGCGGGGTGGAGACCCAGTACTTC,CASSIQASGVETQYF
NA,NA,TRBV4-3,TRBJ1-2,TGCGCCAGCAGCCAAGATATGCGGGGGACCTACTATGGCTACACCTTC,CASSQDMRGTYYGYTF
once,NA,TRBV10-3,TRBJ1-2,TGTGCCATCAGTGCACAGGTTAACTATGGCTACACCTTC,CAISAQVNYGYTF
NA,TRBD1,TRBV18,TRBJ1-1,TGTGCCAGCTCCCTACAGGGGGCGCAGAACACTGAAGCTTTCTTT,CASSLQGAQNTEAFF
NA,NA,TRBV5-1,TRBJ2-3,TGCGCCAGCAGCTCCGATACCGGAACTATGGATACGCAGTATTTT,CASSSDTGTMDTQYF
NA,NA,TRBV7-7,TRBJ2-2,TGTGCCAGCAGCTTGGCGGGATCGCGGACCGGGGAGCTGTTTTTT,CASSLAGSRTGELFF
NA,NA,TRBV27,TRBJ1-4,TGTGCCAGCAGTTTAATGGGGAGTGAAAAACTGTTTTTT,CASSLMGSEKLFF
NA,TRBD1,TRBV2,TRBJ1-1,TGTGCCAGCAGACTAGAACCGATCGGAGGGGGCGAGGCTTTCTTT,CASRLEPIGGGEAFF